Below are 11 T cell receptor beta chains sequenced from a single sample in a study of cytomegalovirus exposure and HLA in healthy donors. Vbeta (60) and Jbeta (13) primers were used in the PCR. Using immunoSEQ multiplex PCR, the repertoire was profiled, and TCRdb retains in-frame clones only, with some absent. The sample includes over 100,000 clones, about 74% of them seen just once. Specimen: PBMCs. Source of these receptors: a young man in good health and CMV-seropositive.

This clone showed up just a few times. V is TRBV28 and J is TRBJ1-1, with D uncertain. The V and J ends lost 8 bases and 5 bases respectively, with 12 bases between them. The CDR3 loop spans 12 amino acids. Per germline, CDR1 MDHEN and CDR2 SYDVKM. The CDR3 here is CASQEAGTEAFF. CDR3 coding DNA: TGTGCCAGCCAGGAGGCGGGAACTGAAGCTTTCTTT.

J is TRBJ2-7 and V is TRBV5-1; TRBD1 is a possible D gene (5 bases). CDR3 length: 14 amino acids. Trimming cost V 0 bases and J 0 bases, with 7 bases left between them. The germline CDR1 and CDR2 sequences are SGHRS and YFSETQ. CDR3 amino acids: CASSLGTISYEQYF. The CDR3 DNA sequence: TGCGCCAGCAGCTTGGGGACAATCTCCTACGAGCAGTACTTC.

The chain employs TRBV4-3 and TRBJ2-5, with 10 bases identical to TRBD2. Germline V gene sequence: CDR1 LGHNA, CDR2 YSLEER. V shed 0 bases and J 1 base; nucleotides not matched to a gene: 5. This CDR3 spans 17 amino acids. As DNA, the CDR3 is TGCGCCAGCAGCCAAGATATATCTAGCGGGGGCCAAGAGACCCAGTACTTC. It is translated as CASSQDISSGGQETQYF.

The V and J genes are TRBV9 and TRBJ2-3; 7 nucleotides match TRBD2. Trimming removed 0 bases from V and 1 base from J; junction bases left unmatched: 5. The germline V gene has CDR1 SGDLS and CDR2 YYNGEE. The CDR3 covers 16 residues. The CDR3 loop is CASSVGAGLRTDTQYF. The CDR3 nucleotides are TGTGCCAGCAGCGTAGGAGCGGGGCTTCGCACAGATACGCAGTATTTT.

This clone is a singleton in its sample. This chain connects TRBV7-2 to TRBJ1-2; 12 bases fit TRBD1. The CDR3 contains 15 residues. Germline V gene sequence: CDR1 SGHTA, CDR2 FQGNSA. Unmatched junction bases numbered 5, after V lost 1 base and J lost 8 bases. The CDR3 is CASSLGGTGGRGYTF. CDR3 sequence (DNA): TGTGCCAGCAGCTTAGGCGGGACAGGGGGCCGGGGCTACACCTTC.

This sequence joins TRBV5-1 and TRBJ1-1; no firm D call. V lost 3 bases to trimming and J lost 10 bases, with 19 bases between them. Germline V CDR1 and CDR2: SGHRS, YFSETQ. CDR3 length equals 14 residues. The CDR3 region is CASSWETGRVAAFF. CDR3 bases: TGCGCCAGCAGCTGGGAGACCGGGAGGGTGGCAGCTTTCTTT.

The V gene is TRBV19, the J gene TRBJ2-3; 7 positions match TRBD1. The germline gives CDR1 LNHDA, CDR2 SQIVND (reference sequence). V lost 2 bases to trimming and J lost 8 bases; unmatched junction nucleotides: 13. The CDR3 is 16 amino acids. The CDR3 spells CASSIRDGANRGTQYF. Here the CDR3 DNA reads TGTGCCAGTAGTATACGGGACGGAGCCAACAGGGGTACGCAGTATTTT.

The V gene is TRBV4-1, the J gene TRBJ1-2, with D uncertain. CDR1 and CDR2 (germline): MGHRA, YSYEKL. CDR3 length equals 16 residues. Trimming pared 0 bases from V and 1 base from J, leaving 12 bases between. The CDR3 DNA reads TGCGCCAGCAGCCAAGATTCCTCGGGGAATAACTATGGCTACACCTTC. Translation gives CASSQDSSGNNYGYTF.

This chain connects TRBV28 to TRBJ1-5; D not resolved. There are 15 residues in the CDR3. The germline gives CDR1 MDHEN, CDR2 SYDVKM. Trimming took 2 bases from V and 7 from J, leaving 15 bases between them. CDR3 bases: TGTGCCAGCAGTTTACCGGGATTTTCGGGACAGCCCCAGCATTTT. Translation: CASSLPGFSGQPQHF.

The V and J genes are TRBV5-6 and TRBJ2-3; a weak D match, TRBD1 (5 bases). CDR3 size: 14 residues. CDR1 and CDR2 from the germline V gene are SGHDT and YYEEEE. The germline V and J ends were trimmed by 3 bases and 2 bases, with 10 bases remaining between them. This CDR3 is CASSYRRLTDTQYF. The CDR3 DNA is TGTGCCAGCAGCTACAGGAGACTCACAGATACGCAGTATTTT.

This clone is large within its sample. This chain connects TRBV5-1 to TRBJ2-5; TRBD1 matches 7 bases. With V trimmed by 3 bases and J by 4 bases, 15 bases remained unmatched. The CDR3 totals 17 residues. The germline V gene encodes CDR1 SGHRS and CDR2 YFSETQ. The CDR3 DNA is TGCGCCAGCAGCTATACTCTTCCGGGACAGTCGGGAGAGACCCAGTACTTC. Amino acid sequence: CASSYTLPGQSGETQYF.